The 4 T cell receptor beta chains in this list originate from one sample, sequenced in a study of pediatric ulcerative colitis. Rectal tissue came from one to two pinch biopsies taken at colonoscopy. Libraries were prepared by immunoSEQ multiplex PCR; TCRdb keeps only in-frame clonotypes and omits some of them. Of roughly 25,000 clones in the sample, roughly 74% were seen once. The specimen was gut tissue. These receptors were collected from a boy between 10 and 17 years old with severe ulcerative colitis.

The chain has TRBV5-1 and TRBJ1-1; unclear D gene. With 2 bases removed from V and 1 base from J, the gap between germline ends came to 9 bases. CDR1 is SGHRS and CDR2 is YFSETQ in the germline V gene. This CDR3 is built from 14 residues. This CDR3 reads CASSFGAQNTEAFF. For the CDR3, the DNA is TGCGCCAGCAGCTTCGGCGCCCAGAACACTGAAGCTTTCTTT.

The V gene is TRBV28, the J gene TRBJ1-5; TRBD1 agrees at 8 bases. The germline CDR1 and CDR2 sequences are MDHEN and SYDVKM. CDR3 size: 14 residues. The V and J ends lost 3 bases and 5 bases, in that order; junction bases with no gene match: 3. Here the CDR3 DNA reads TGTGCCAGCAGTTTGGACAGGGCAGATCAGCCCCAGCATTTT. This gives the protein CASSLDRADQPQHF.

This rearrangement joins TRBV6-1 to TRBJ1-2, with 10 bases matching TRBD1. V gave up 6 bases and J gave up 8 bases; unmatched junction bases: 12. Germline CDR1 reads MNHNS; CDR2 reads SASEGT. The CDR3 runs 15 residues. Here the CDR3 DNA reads TGTGCCAGCAGAGACAGGACAGGGGGGGGTCAAGGCTACACCTTC. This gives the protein CASRDRTGGGQGYTF.

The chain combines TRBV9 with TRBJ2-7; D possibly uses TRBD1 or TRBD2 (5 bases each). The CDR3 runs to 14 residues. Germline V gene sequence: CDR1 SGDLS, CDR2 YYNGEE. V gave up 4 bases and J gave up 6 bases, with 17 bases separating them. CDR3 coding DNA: TGTGCCAGCAGCACTTCGGGGCTCATGGGCGAGCAGTACTTC. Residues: CASSTSGLMGEQYF.